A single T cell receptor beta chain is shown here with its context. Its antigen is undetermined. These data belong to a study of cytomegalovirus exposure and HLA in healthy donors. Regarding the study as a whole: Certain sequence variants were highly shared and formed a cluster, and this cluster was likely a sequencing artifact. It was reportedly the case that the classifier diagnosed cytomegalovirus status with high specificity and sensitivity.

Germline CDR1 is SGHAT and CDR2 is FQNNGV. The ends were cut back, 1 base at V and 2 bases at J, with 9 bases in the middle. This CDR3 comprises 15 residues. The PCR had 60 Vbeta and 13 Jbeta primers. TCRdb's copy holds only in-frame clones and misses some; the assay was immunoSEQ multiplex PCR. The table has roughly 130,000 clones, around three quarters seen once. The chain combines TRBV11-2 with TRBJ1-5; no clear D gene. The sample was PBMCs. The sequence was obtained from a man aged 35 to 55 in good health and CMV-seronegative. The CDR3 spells CASSLAGYRNQPQHF. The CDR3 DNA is TGTGCCAGCAGCTTAGCCGGTTATCGCAATCAGCCCCAGCATTTT.